These 2 T cell receptor beta chains were all obtained from the same sample, sequenced in a study of blood T cell repertoires in COVID-19. Clones were sequenced by immunoSEQ multiplex PCR, and TCRdb holds only the in-frame ones, with some missing. The sample contains about 83,000 clones, 87% of which appear only once. Material: peripheral blood. These receptors came from a woman aged 45-60 years with active or convalescent COVID-19.

This chain joins TRBV6-5 and TRBJ1-5; D call uncertain. Germline V gene sequence: CDR1 MNHEY, CDR2 SVGAGI. V lost 5 bases, J lost 2 bases, and 13 bases lay in between. The length of the CDR3 is 15 residues. CDR3 in amino acids: CASSREGLGNQPQHF. The CDR3 DNA is TGTGCCAGCAGTCGTGAGGGCTTGGGCAATCAGCCCCAGCATTTT.

The rearrangement joins TRBV19 to TRBJ2-5, with a weak D call TRBD2 (7 bases). This CDR3 region has 16 residues. V was trimmed by 5 bases and J by 5 bases, leaving 21 bases between them. Germline lookup yields CDR1 LNHDA and CDR2 SQIVND (reference sequence). The CDR3, as DNA: TGTGCCAGTAGTGAGGGGGGGCTGATATCGATGGAGACCCAGTACTTC. Translating it yields CASSEGGLISMETQYF.